The clone carrying this TCR beta chain has a single count. The data stem from a study of T cells after somatic rescue of genetic block. Using immunoSEQ multiplex PCR, the repertoire was profiled, and TCRdb retains in-frame clones only, with some absent. Counted here are 45,000 to 55,000 clones, about 96% occurring once; the ten biggest clones make up approximately 0.075%. V lost 3 bases and J lost 3, with 18 bases in between. Per germline, CDR1 MDHEN and CDR2 SYDVKM. The CDR3 runs 17 residues. The clonotype originates from a child younger than two. The sequencing input was peripheral blood mononuclear cells (PBMCs). The rearrangement uses TRBV28 and TRBJ2-4; D perhaps matches TRBD2 (7 bases). The CDR3 spells CASSFPTSARGKNIQYF. In DNA, the CDR3 is TGTGCCAGCAGTTTCCCTACTAGCGCCAGGGGCAAAAACATTCAGTACTTC.